Below are 21 T cell receptor beta chains sequenced from a single sample in a study of PD-L1 blockade in urothelial cancer. The time point was: peripheral blood 6 weeks after treatment start. Sequenced by immunoSEQ multiplex PCR; TCRdb stores in-frame clones only, minus some. Of 35,000 to 55,000 clones in the sample, around 82% were seen once. The specimen comprised PBMCs, sampled around atezolizumab (anti-PD-L1) treatment. The source is a man between 60 and 75 years old with urothelial cancer.

This rearrangement joins TRBV13 to TRBJ2-7; 7 bases agree with TRBD2. From germline, CDR1 is PRHDT and CDR2 FYEKMQ (reference sequence). With 2 bases clipped from V and 1 base from J, the junction kept 5 bases outside the gene matches. The CDR3 totals 15 residues. The chain's CDR3 is CASSLRSSGSYEQYF. The CDR3 bases are TGTGCCAGCAGCTTACGGTCTAGCGGTTCCTACGAGCAGTACTTC.

Only a few counts were recorded for this clone. The CDR3 loop reads CASRASLGGAGGANVLTF. The CDR3 DNA is TGTGCCAGCAGGGCCAGCCTTGGGGGGGCAGGCGGGGCCAACGTCCTGACTTTC. The rearrangement links TRBV2 to TRBJ2-6, with D maybe TRBD2 (7 bases). The CDR3 has 18 amino acids. V lost 6 bases and J lost 4, with 22 bases in between. CDR1 and CDR2 from the germline V gene are SNHLY and FYNNEI. Together with reference TRBV2 and TRBJ2-6, the CDR3 gives the full variable domain: EPEVTQTPSHQVTQMGQEVILRCVPISNHLYFYWYRQILGQKVEFLVSFYNNEISEKSEIFDDQFSVERPDGSNFTLKIRSTKLEDSAMYFCASRASLGGAGGANVLTFGAGSRLTVL.

The genes are TRBV28 and TRBJ2-1, with 11 positions matching TRBD2. After removal of 2 bases from V and 5 bases from J, the junction contained 2 bases not matched to a gene. The CDR3 is 15 residues long. Germline V CDR1 and CDR2: MDHEN, SYDVKM. CDR3 region: CASSLLAGGNNEQFF. In DNA form, the CDR3 reads TGTGCCAGCAGTTTACTAGCGGGGGGCAACAATGAGCAGTTCTTC.

The gene calls are TRBV7-8 and TRBJ1-1; D gene unclear. Germline CDR1 reads SGHVS; CDR2 reads FQNEAQ. The CDR3 has 13 amino acids. Trimming stripped 1 base from V and 0 bases from J, with 3 bases between. CDR3 protein: CASSLDMNTEAFF. The CDR3 DNA reads as TGTGCCAGCAGCTTAGACATGAACACTGAAGCTTTCTTT.

This chain uses TRBV5-4 with TRBJ1-1; 8 nucleotides align to TRBD1. The J segment lost 5 bases and the V segment lost 0 bases, leaving 3 bases of the junction unmatched. Looked up from germline, CDR1 is SGHNT and CDR2 is YYREEE (reference sequence). The CDR3 consists of 14 residues. The CDR3 protein is CASSLDRGGTEAFF. CDR3 DNA: TGTGCCAGCAGCTTGGACAGGGGGGGAACTGAAGCTTTCTTT.

This clone has only a few counts. The rearrangement uses TRBV6-8 and TRBJ2-1; D gene ambiguous. Germline loops: CDR1 MNHGY, CDR2 SAAAGT. This CDR3 has 11 residues. V lost 5 bases and J lost 8, with 7 bases in between. DNA for the CDR3: TGTGCCAGCAGTGTTTCGTATGAGCAGTTCTTC. Translating gives CASSVSYEQFF.

This clone was seen a few times. The chain couples TRBV27 to TRBJ1-2; 8 nucleotides align to TRBD1. V was pared by 5 bases and J by 8 bases, with 7 bases of the junction left unmatched. Germline V gene sequence: CDR1 MNHEY, CDR2 SMNVEV (reference sequence). This CDR3 comprises 13 residues. The CDR3 loop is CASSLRTGIGYTF. CDR3 DNA sequence: TGTGCCAGCAGTCTTCGGACAGGGATAGGCTACACCTTC.

V gene TRBV5-1 combines with J gene TRBJ2-5; 9 nucleotides line up with TRBD2. The CDR3 sequence is 18 residues long. V lost 4 bases and J lost 2; bases outside the gene matches: 15. CDR1 SGHRS and CDR2 YFSETQ come from the germline V gene. As DNA, the CDR3 is TGCGCCAGCAGCAGGCGGGGGGGCAAAGAAGACGGGCAAGAGACCCAGTACTTC. Its protein product is CASSRRGGKEDGQETQYF.

The rearrangement links TRBV7-3 to TRBJ2-3, with D possibly TRBD2 on 6 matching bases. In germline, CDR1 is SGHTA, CDR2 FQGTGA. Trimming stripped 5 bases from V and 3 bases from J, with 9 bases between. The CDR3 runs 13 residues. DNA of the CDR3: TGTGCCAGCAGCCCAGGGAGGACAGATACGCAGTATTTT. Its protein is CASSPGRTDTQYF. Using reference TRBV7-3 and TRBJ2-3 for the parts outside the CDR3, the full variable domain is GAGVSQTPSNKVTEKGKYVELRCDPISGHTALYWYRQSLGQGPEFLIYFQGTGAADDSGLPNDRFFAVRPEGSVSTLKIQRTERGDSAVYLCASSPGRTDTQYFGPGTRLTVL.

V gene TRBV7-3 combines with J gene TRBJ2-5, with 16 bases that match TRBD2. The CDR3 spans 17 residues. Trimming cost V 2 bases and J 5 bases; bases outside gene matches: 5. Germline assignment: CDR1 SGHTA and CDR2 FQGTGA. CDR3 nucleotide sequence: TGTGCCAGCAGCTTAGGGACTAGCGGGGGGGCCGGGGAGACCCAGTACTTC. It encodes CASSLGTSGGAGETQYF.

V usage is TRBV6-5 and J usage is TRBJ2-6; D not resolved. The CDR3 spans 14 residues. In germline, CDR1 is MNHEY, CDR2 SVGAGI. Trimming removed 4 bases from V and 0 bases from J, with 4 bases in between. The CDR3 is CASSSNSGANVLTF. The CDR3 nucleotides read TGTGCCAGCAGTTCAAACTCTGGGGCCAACGTCCTGACTTTC.

The chain uses TRBV28 and TRBJ2-1; D may be TRBD2 (5 bases). The CDR3 runs 15 residues. CDR1 and CDR2 (germline): MDHEN, SYDVKM. V lost 3 bases and J lost 8, with 17 bases in between. DNA for the CDR3: TGTGCCAGCAGTTTGGTAACCGGGGAGTATGATGAGCAGTTCTTC. Translation: CASSLVTGEYDEQFF.

The chain couples TRBV4-1 to TRBJ1-1; TRBD1 matches 7 bases. This CDR3 spans 15 amino acids. The trim removed 4 bases at V and 4 bases at J, leaving 9 bases unmatched. CDR1 and CDR2 from the germline V gene are MGHRA and YSYEKL. The CDR3 loop reads CASSRSNRGGTEAFF. CDR3 DNA: TGCGCCAGCAGCCGCTCGAACAGGGGAGGCACTGAAGCTTTCTTT.

This rearrangement joins TRBV4-1 to TRBJ2-7; D gene unclear. From germline, CDR1 is MGHRA and CDR2 YSYEKL. CDR3 length: 14 residues. Trimming stripped 1 base from V and 2 bases from J, with 9 bases between. CDR3 in amino acids: CASSQVEAPYEQYF. For the CDR3, the DNA is TGCGCCAGCAGCCAAGTCGAAGCCCCCTACGAGCAGTACTTC.

The V and J genes are TRBV7-9 and TRBJ2-7; 9 bases match TRBD1. J gave up 6 bases and V 3 bases, and 3 bases lay outside the gene matches. The CDR3 has 13 amino acids. Germline-derived CDR1 and CDR2 are SEHNR and FQNEAQ (reference sequence). The CDR3 DNA is TGTGCCAGCAGCTTGACAGGGGGTGGCGAGCAGTACTTC. It codes for CASSLTGGGEQYF.

The gene calls are TRBV7-9 and TRBJ2-7; no definite D call. The CDR3 spans 12 residues. V lost 5 bases to trimming and J lost 9 bases, with 14 bases between them. Germline values: CDR1 SEHNR, CDR2 FQNEAQ (reference sequence). The CDR3 DNA reads TGTGCCAGCAGCGTGTCCCAGTTTGGGCAGTACTTC. It translates to CASSVSQFGQYF.

This clone was counted once. The V call is TRBV2, the J call TRBJ1-6; TRBD1 is a possible D gene (6 bases). From germline, CDR1 is SNHLY and CDR2 FYNNEI. Trimming removed 4 bases at V and 7 bases at J, with 11 bases between. The CDR3 has 14 residues. The CDR3 coding sequence is TGTGCCAGCAGTGCCTCCAGGGGCAATTCACCCCTCCACTTT. This sequence encodes CASSASRGNSPLHF. Combining the CDR3 with reference TRBV2 and TRBJ1-6 gives the whole variable domain EPEVTQTPSHQVTQMGQEVILRCVPISNHLYFYWYRQILGQKVEFLVSFYNNEISEKSEIFDDQFSVERPDGSNFTLKIRSTKLEDSAMYFCASSASRGNSPLHFGNGTRLTVT.

This chain uses TRBV4-2 with TRBJ2-2; 9 nucleotides line up with TRBD1. This CDR3 is built from 14 residues. Germline V gene lookup returns CDR1 LGHNA and CDR2 YNFKEQ. Trimming cost V 8 bases and J 6 bases; bases outside gene matches: 7. The CDR3 loop reads CASEGDRAAGELFF. Written as DNA, the CDR3 is TGTGCCAGCGAGGGGGACAGGGCTGCCGGGGAGCTGTTTTTT.

This chain joins TRBV19 and TRBJ1-2; no clear D. CDR3 length: 13 amino acids. Looked up from germline, CDR1 is LNHDA and CDR2 is SQIVND (reference sequence). Here the CDR3 DNA reads TGTGCTTCTACCGACACCTCTAACTATGGCTACACCTTC. Protein: CASTDTSNYGYTF.

This rearrangement joins TRBV27 to TRBJ1-5, with TRBD1 matching 7 bases. V was pared by 6 bases and J by 1 base, with 6 bases of the junction left unmatched. Germline V gene lookup returns CDR1 MNHEY and CDR2 SMNVEV (reference sequence). The CDR3 is 15 amino acids. The DNA for the CDR3 is TGTGCCAGCAGGGAGACAGGGCGAAGCAATCAGCCCCAGCATTTT. It specifies CASRETGRSNQPQHF.

The chain employs TRBV5-1 and TRBJ2-1; unclear D gene. The germline gives CDR1 SGHRS, CDR2 YFSETQ. V was shortened by 1 base and J by 0 bases, with 11 bases between the two germline ends. This CDR3 is 16 amino acids long. The CDR3 reads CASSLFYGSSYNEQFF. The CDR3 DNA sequence: TGCGCCAGCAGCTTGTTTTATGGTAGCTCCTACAATGAGCAGTTCTTC. The complete variable domain, with remaining parts taken from reference TRBV5-1 and TRBJ2-1, reads KAGVTQTPRYLIKTRGQQVTLSCSPISGHRSVSWYQQTPGQGLQFLFEYFSETQRNKGNFPGRFSGRQFSNSRSEMNVSTLELGDSALYLCASSLFYGSSYNEQFFGPGTRLTVL.